One TCR beta chain is described in this entry. Its antigen target is currently unknown. Base qualities are not provided; no much larger clone lies one nucleotide away. TCRbeta CDR3 regions were amplified from genomic DNA by means of the immunoSEQ Assay, a bias-controlled multiplex PCR. Regarding the original processing steps: The number of nucleated cells in each sample was estimated from the amplification of reference gene primers within the assay. Sequence reads were collapsed and filtered to measure the absolute abundance of every unique TCRbeta CDR3 rearrangement. Productive Simpson clonality was computed per sample as the square root of Simpson's diversity index over productive rearrangements. The clones in this table, taken by TCRdb from immuneACCESS, are in-frame only. Not every clone is retained; where verified, under half of the shortfall comes from an unresolved V gene, and the cause of the rest is unknown. That table is the source of V, J and clone size, and D and trimming were worked out from the DNA. The sample contains roughly 140,000 clones, around 84% of them found a single time. The ten biggest clones cover 8.3% of the sample.

Trimming costs V 3 bases and J 3 bases, and their ends lie 14 bases apart. According to the germline V gene, CDR1 reads MGHRA and CDR2 reads YSYEKL. The CDR3 holds 15 amino acids from the cysteine to the phenylalanine. The CDR3 DNA has 45 bases and is translated from base 1. The sample originates from a study of blood T cell repertoires in COVID-19 (dated by TCRdb to about 2020). The study in broad terms: Collaborator samples came from the United States, Italy and Spain and covered acute and convalescent phases of COVID-19. The material from the prospective study consisted of cDNA or gDNA derived from T cells, B-cell-depleted T cells, or PBMCs. Where available, HLA class I and class II types were obtained from metadata supplied by the sample provider rather than from assay-based typing. The repertoires were released in a freely available public database intended as a resource for research on the immune response to SARS-CoV-2. Subjects who had been exposed to COVID-19, were actively infected with it, or had recovered from it provided the deeply sampled blood TCRbeta repertoires that made up the dataset. Sample metadata almost always included a de-identified subject ID, COVID-19 status, age in years and sex. The samples were drawn from the first 160 participants of the ongoing ImmuneRACE study and from more than 1,000 subjects provided by 6 global collaborators. Points the paper makes about the study in general: The quantity of clinical and demographic metadata differed by source and by participant and was supplied without curation.

One collaborating source in Seattle enrolled patients while the patients were actively infected and followed the patients over time throughout the course of disease. Each collaborating institution followed its own protocols to collect whole blood in K2EDTA tubes. For TCRbeta analysis, collaborators shipped samples as frozen whole blood, isolated PBMCs, or DNA extracted from either of those sample types. The sequence joins TRBV4-1 to TRBJ1-2, with the D gene uncertain. The TCR originated in a woman aged 55-70 years with COVID-19, enrolled during active disease. The sequencing sample was made of peripheral blood. CDR3 protein: CASSQAGDYYYGYTF. The nucleotide sequence reads as follows: TGCGCCAGCAGCCAGGCAGGAGACTACTACTATGGCTACACCTTC.